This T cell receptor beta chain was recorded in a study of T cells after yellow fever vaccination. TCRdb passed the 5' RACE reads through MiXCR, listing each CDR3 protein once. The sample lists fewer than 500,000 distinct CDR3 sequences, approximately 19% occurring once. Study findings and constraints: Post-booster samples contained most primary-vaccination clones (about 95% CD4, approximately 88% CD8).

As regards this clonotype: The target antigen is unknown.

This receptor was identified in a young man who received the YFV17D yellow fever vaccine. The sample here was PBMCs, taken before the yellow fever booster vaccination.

For the CDR3, the DNA is TGCGCCAGCGGGACAGGTACGAGGGCGACAGAGACCCAGTACTTC. Translated, it gives CASGTGTRATETQYF. The chain employs TRBV5-1 and TRBJ2-5; 8 nucleotides match TRBD1. The V and J ends lost 7 bases and 4 bases, in that order; junction bases with no gene match: 12. The CDR3 runs to 15 residues. CDR1 SGHRS and CDR2 YFSETQ come from the germline V gene.